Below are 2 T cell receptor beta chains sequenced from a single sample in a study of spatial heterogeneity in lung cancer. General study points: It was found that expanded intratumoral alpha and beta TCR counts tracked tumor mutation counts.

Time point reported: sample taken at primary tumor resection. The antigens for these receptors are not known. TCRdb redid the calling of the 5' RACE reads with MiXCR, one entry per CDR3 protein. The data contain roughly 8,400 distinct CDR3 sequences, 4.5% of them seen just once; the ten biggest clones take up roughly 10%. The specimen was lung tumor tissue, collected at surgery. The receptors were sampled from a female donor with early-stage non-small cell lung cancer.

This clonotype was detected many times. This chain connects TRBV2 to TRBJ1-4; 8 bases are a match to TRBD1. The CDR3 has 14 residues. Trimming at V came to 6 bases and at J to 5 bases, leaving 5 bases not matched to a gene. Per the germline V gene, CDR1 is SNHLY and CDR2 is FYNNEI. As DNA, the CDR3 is TGTGCCAGCAGAGAACAGGGGGGGAATGAAAAACTGTTTTTT. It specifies CASREQGGNEKLFF.

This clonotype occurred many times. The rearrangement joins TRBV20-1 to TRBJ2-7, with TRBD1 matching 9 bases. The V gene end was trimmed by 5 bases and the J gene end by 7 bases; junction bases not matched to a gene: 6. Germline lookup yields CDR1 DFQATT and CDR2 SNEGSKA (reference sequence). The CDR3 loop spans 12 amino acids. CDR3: CSAPRQGGEQYF. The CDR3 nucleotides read TGCAGTGCTCCCCGACAGGGGGGAGAGCAGTACTTC.